The sequence of this TCR beta chain was determined in a study of cytomegalovirus exposure and HLA in healthy donors. The PCR made use of 60 Vbeta and 13 Jbeta primers. Here immunoSEQ multiplex PCR was the method, and the copy in TCRdb shows in-frame clones only, minus some. The repertoire holds a few hundred thousand clones, with approximately 78% as singletons. As for this clone: Its antigen is as yet unknown.

This CDR3 contains 15 residues. V dropped 4 bases and J dropped 1; count of bases not matched to a gene: 1. Germline CDR1 is MNHNS and CDR2 is SASEGT. Findings of the study overall: A later analysis showed TCR association rates differing by HLA locus, peaking at DRB1 and lowest at HLA-C. High specificity and sensitivity for cytomegalovirus status were reported for the classifier. Overall, some 160 TCR beta chains were annotated as cytomegalovirus-associated.

Sequencing was done on a sample of PBMCs. The J gene is TRBJ2-3, the V gene TRBV6-1; 11 bases are a match to TRBD2. The receptor comes from a man aged 30 to 39 in good health and CMV-seronegative. The CDR3 reads CASSGTSGRTDTQYF. In nucleotides, the CDR3 is TGTGCCAGCAGTGGGACTAGCGGGCGCACAGATACGCAGTATTTT.